The sequence of this T cell receptor (beta chain) was determined in a study of blood T cell repertoires in COVID-19. In the study overall: There were acute and convalescent COVID-19 samples, and they came from the United States, Italy and Spain. The analysed material was cDNA or gDNA that came from T cells, B-cell-depleted T cells, or PBMCs.

The V gene lost 6 bases and the J gene lost 0 bases, with 12 bases spanning the gap. The CDR3 totals 14 residues. Germline assignment: CDR1 LNHDA and CDR2 SQIVND (reference sequence). Enrolled during active infection, Seattle patients were then followed longitudinally. Original processing notes: By means of reference gene primer amplification, nucleated cell counts were estimated. TCRdb keeps only in-frame clones here, not all; method: immunoSEQ multiplex PCR. V, J and clone size are those of that table, while D and trimming were read from the DNA. The sample consists of roughly 88,000 clones, around 88% of them appearing once.

The TCR originated in a woman aged 55 to 70 with COVID-19, enrolled during active disease. The genes are TRBV19 and TRBJ2-7, with TRBD2 as a possible D gene (5 bases). Material for sequencing was peripheral blood. CDR3: CASSRGVSSYEQYF. The DNA of the CDR3 is TGTGCCAGTAGCCGGGGAGTAAGCTCCTACGAGCAGTACTTC.